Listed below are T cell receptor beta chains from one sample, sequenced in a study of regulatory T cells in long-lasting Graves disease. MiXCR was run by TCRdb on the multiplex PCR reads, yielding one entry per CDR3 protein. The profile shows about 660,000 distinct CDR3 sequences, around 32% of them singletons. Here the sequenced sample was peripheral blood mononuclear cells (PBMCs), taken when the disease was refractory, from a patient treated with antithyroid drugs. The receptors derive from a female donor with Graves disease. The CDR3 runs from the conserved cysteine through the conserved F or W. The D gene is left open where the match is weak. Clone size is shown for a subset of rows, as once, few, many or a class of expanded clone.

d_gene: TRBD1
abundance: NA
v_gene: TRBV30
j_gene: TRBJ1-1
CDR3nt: TGTGCCTGGAGTCCTCCCAGGGGGTACATGAACACTGAAGCTTTCTTT
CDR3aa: CAWSPPRGYMNTEAFF

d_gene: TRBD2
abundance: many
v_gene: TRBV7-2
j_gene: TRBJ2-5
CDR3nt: TGTGCCAACGCGCGGGGGATTACAGAGACCCAGTACTTC
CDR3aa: CANARGITETQYF

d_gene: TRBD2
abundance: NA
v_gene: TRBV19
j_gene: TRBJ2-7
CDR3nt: TGTGCCAGTAGTATAGATCCGGTCACTAGCGGGACCTACGAGCAGTACTTC
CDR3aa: CASSIDPVTSGTYEQYF

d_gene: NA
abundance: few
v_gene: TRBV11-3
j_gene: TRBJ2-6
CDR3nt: TGTGCCAGCAGCTTGGTTTGCTACTCCTCTGGGGCCAACGTCCTGACTTTC
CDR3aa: CASSLVCYSSGANVLTF

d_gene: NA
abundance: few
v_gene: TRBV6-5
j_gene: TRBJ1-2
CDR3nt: TGTGCCAGCAGTTACCGGGGGTTATTCTATGGCTACACCTTC
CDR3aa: CASSYRGLFYGYTF

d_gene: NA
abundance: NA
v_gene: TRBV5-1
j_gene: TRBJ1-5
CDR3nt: TGCGCCAGCAGCTTAGGATCCGGGATCGGTCAGCCCCAGCATTTT
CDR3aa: CASSLGSGIGQPQHF

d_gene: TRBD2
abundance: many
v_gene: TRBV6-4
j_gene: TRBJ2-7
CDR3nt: TGTGCCAGCAGTGAGCCCCAAGATCTAGCGGGAGGGCCCAACGAGCAGTACTTC
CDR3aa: CASSEPQDLAGGPNEQYF

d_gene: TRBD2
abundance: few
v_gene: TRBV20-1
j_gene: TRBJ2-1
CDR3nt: TGCAGTGCTAGACCTAGCGGGAGGGGTTACAATGAGCAGTTCTTC
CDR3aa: CSARPSGRGYNEQFF

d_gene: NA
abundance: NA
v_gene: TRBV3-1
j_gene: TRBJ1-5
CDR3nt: TGTGCCAGCAGCCAAGGGTCAGGGGACAATCAGCCCCAGCATTTT
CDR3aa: CASSQGSGDNQPQHF

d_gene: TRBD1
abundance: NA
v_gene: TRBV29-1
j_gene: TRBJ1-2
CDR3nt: TGCAGCGTGCCTGGGACAGGAAATAACCCATATGGCTACACCTTC
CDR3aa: CSVPGTGNNPYGYTF

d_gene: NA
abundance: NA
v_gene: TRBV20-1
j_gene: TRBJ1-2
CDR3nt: TGCAGTGCTAGAAACCAGGTCGACTATGGCTACACCTTC
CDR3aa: CSARNQVDYGYTF

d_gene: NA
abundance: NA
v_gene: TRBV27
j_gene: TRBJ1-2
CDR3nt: TGTGCCAGCAGCCAAACAGCATACTATGGCTACACCTTC
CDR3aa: CASSQTAYYGYTF

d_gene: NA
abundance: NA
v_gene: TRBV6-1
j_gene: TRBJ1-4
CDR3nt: TGTGCCAGCAGTGAACTGAGAGCAGGGTCTTTTGAAAAACTGTTTTTT
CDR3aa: CASSELRAGSFEKLFF

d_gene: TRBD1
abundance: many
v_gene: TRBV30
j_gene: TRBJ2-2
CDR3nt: TGTGCCTGGAGTCGATTAGCAGGGGGCTCGAACACCGGGGAGCTGTTTTTT
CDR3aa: CAWSRLAGGSNTGELFF

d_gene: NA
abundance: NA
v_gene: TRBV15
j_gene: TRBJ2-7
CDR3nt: TGTGCCACCAGCAGAGATCGGCAGACCTACGAGCAGTACTTC
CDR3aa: CATSRDRQTYEQYF

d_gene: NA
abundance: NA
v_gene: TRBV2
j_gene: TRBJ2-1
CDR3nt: TGTGCCAGCAGCGTACCGCGACAGGCCGACGAGCAGTTCTTC
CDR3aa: CASSVPRQADEQFF

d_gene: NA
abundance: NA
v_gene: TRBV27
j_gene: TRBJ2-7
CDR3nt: TGTGCCAGCTCGGTGGGGGCGGGAGCCATCTACGAGCAGTACTTC
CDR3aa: CASSVGAGAIYEQYF

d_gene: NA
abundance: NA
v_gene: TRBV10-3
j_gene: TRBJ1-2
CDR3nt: TGTGCCATCAGTGAGCCCCCCGACACACGAAACTATGGCTACACCTTC
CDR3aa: CAISEPPDTRNYGYTF

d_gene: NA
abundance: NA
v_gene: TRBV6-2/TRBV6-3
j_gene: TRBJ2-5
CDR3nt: TGTGCCAGCAGCCGCTTCTCCCGACCCGGAGGGCAAGAGACCCAGTACTTC
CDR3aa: CASSRFSRPGGQETQYF